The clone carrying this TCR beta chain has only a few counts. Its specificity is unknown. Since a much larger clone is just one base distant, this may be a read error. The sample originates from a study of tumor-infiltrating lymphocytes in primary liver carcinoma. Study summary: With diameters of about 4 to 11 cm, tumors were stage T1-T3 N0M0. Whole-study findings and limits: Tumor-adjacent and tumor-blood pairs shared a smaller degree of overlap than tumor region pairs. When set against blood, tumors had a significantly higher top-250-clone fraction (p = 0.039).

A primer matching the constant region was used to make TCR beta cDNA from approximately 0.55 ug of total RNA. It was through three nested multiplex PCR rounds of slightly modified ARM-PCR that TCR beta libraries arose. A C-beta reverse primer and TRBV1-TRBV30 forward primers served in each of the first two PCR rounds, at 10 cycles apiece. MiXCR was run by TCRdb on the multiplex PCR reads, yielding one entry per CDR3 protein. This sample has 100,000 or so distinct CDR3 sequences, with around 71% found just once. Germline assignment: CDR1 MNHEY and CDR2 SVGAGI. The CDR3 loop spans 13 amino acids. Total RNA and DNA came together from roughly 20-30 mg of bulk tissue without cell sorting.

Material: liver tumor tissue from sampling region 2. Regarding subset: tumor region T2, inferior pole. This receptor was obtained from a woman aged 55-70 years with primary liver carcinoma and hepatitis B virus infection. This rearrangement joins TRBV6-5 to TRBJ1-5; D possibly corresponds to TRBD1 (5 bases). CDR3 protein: CVSSSRGGQPQHF. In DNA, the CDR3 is TGTGTCAGCAGTTCCCGGGGGGGTCAGCCCCAGCATTTT.